The clone carrying this T cell receptor (beta chain) is deemed medium-sized. Its antigen is still unknown. Sample time point: sample taken at primary tumor resection. This sample stems from a study of spatial heterogeneity in lung cancer. Study-wide background: There were consistently more beta-chain sequences detected than alpha-chain sequences.

General observations from the study: Counts that tracked tumor mutation counts were those of expanded intratumoral alpha and beta TCRs.

On each TCR cDNA molecule, a unique molecular identifier was present. MiXCR was run by TCRdb on the 5' RACE reads, yielding one entry per CDR3 protein. This table has roughly 7,000 distinct CDR3 sequences, 14% appearing once. Sequenced material: lung tumor tissue, taken at surgery. The clonotype comes from a female donor with early-stage non-small cell lung cancer.

This CDR3 is CASSVSTSEMGHEQYF. The DNA of the CDR3 is TGTGCCAGCAGCGTATCGACGTCTGAGATGGGCCACGAGCAGTACTTC. The chain links TRBV9 to TRBJ2-7; D gene unclear. Trimming removed 1 base at V and 5 bases at J, with 19 bases between. This CDR3 is 16 amino acids long. Per germline, CDR1 SGDLS and CDR2 YYNGEE.